The 5 T cell receptor beta chains below come from one sample, sequenced in a study of T cell responses to AZD1222 COVID-19 vaccine. Measured with immunoSEQ multiplex PCR; TCRdb has only the in-frame clones, and not every one. The data show around 20,000 clones, roughly 83% seen once. Sequenced material: peripheral blood, taken 28 days after the second AZD1222 dose. Receptor source: an adult who received the AZD1222 COVID-19 vaccine.

This rearrangement joins TRBV10-2 to TRBJ1-1; D ambiguous. The V end lost 7 bases, the J end lost 5 bases, and 11 bases lay between the germline ends. The germline V gene has CDR1 WSHSY and CDR2 SAAADI. The CDR3 has 12 residues. DNA of the CDR3: TGCGCCAGCATGGGTTTGTATACTGAAGCTTTCTTT. Its translation: CASMGLYTEAFF.

This chain joins TRBV28 and TRBJ2-7; TRBD2 aligns across 9 bases. Trimming removed 4 bases from V and 4 bases from J; junction bases left unmatched: 11. The CDR3 length is 16 residues. Per the germline V gene, CDR1 is MDHEN and CDR2 is SYDVKM. DNA for the CDR3: TGTGCCAGCAGTTCATCGGACGGGGCGGGAGGGTACGAGCAGTACTTC. Its protein is CASSSSDGAGGYEQYF.

The chain links TRBV5-1 to TRBJ1-1; no definite D call. Germline CDR1 SGHRS, CDR2 YFSETQ. CDR3 length: 11 residues. V lost 0 bases, J lost 6 bases, and 3 bases lay in between. Here the CDR3 DNA reads TGCGCCAGCAGCTTGGAAGCTGAAGCTTTCTTT. Translated: CASSLEAEAFF.

V and J are TRBV29-1 and TRBJ2-7; 13 bases fit TRBD2. V shed 2 bases, J shed 4 bases, and the junction held 8 bases outside the gene matches. The CDR3 contains 16 residues. Germline lookup yields CDR1 SQVTM and CDR2 ANQGSEA. As DNA, the CDR3 is TGCAGCGTTGAACAAATAAGACTAGCGGGAGGATACGAGCAGTACTTC. Translating it yields CSVEQIRLAGGYEQYF.

In its sample, this clone was seen once. The chain uses TRBV18 and TRBJ2-7; TRBD1 matches 7 bases. Trimming at V came to 7 bases and at J to 7 bases, leaving 10 bases not matched to a gene. Germline V gene lookup returns CDR1 KGHSH and CDR2 LQKENI. The CDR3 has 13 amino acids. CDR3 in DNA: TGTGCCAGCTGTGAGGGGGCCGGCGGGGAGCAGTACTTC. Protein sequence: CASCEGAGGEQYF.